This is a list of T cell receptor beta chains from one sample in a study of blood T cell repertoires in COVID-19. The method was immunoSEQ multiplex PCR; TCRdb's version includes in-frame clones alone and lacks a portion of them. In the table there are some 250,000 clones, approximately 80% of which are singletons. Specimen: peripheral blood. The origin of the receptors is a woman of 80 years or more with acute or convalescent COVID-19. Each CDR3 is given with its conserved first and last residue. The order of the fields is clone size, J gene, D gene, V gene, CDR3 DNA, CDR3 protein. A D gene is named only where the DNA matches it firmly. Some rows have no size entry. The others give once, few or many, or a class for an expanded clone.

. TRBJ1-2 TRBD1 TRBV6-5 TGTGCCATCTCAGCGACAGGGGCCCACTATGGCTACACCTTC CAISATGAHYGYTF
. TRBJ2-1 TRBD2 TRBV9 TGTGCCAGCAGCTCAAGAGGGACTAGCGGCTACAGTGAGCAGTTCTTC CASSSRGTSGYSEQFF
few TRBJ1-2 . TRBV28 TGTGCCAGCAGTTTAGGGGCCTACTATGGCTACACCTTC CASSLGAYYGYTF
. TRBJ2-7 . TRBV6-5 TGTGCCAGCCATAGAAGGGGATACCTTCTAGAGCAGTACTTC CASHRRGYLLEQYF
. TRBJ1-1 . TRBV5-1 TGCGCCAGCAGCGCCAACAGTTACGCTTTCTTT CASSANSYAFF
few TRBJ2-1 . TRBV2 TGTGCCAGCAGGGACGGAGGGTCCTACAATGAGCAGTTCTTC CASRDGGSYNEQFF
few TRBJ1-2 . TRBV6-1 TGTGCCAGCAGTGAAGCGCAAGTGGCAGTTTCTGGCTACACCTTC CASSEAQVAVSGYTF
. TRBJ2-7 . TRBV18 TGTGCCAGCTCACCACCGAACAGGTTTGGCTACGAGCAGTACTTC CASSPPNRFGYEQYF
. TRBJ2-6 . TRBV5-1 TGCGCCAGCAGCTTGGTACCCCCTAATACTGCCTACTCTGGGGCCAACGTCCTGACTTTC CASSLVPPNTAYSGANVLTF
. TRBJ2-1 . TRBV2 TGTGCCAGCAGTGAAGGGAACGGGGGTTACAATGAGCAGTTCTTC CASSEGNGGYNEQFF
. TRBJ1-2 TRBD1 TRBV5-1 TGCGCCAGCAGCTTGGCCGGCAGGGGGTCTGGCTACACCTTC CASSLAGRGSGYTF
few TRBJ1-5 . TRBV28 TGTGCCAGCAGTTTAAACCTAGGTAGTGGCAATCAGCCCCAGCATTTT CASSLNLGSGNQPQHF
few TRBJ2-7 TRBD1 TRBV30 TGTGCCTGGAGTCCAATGACAGGGGGCGATTACGAGCAGTACTTC CAWSPMTGGDYEQYF
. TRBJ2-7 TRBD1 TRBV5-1 TGCGCCAGCAGCTTGGAGGGACAGCCTTCCTACGAGCAGTACTTC CASSLEGQPSYEQYF
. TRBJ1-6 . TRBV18 TGTGCCAGCTCACCACTCGACCGGGGATGGAATTCACCCCTCCACTTT CASSPLDRGWNSPLHF
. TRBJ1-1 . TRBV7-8 TGTGCCAGCAGCTTTCGAGGGGGGGGTGGCACTGAAGCTTTCTTT CASSFRGGGGTEAFF
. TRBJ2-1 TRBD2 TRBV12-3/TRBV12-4 TGTGCCAGCGGGGCGGGGGGGCTGACTCACTTCTTC CASGAGGLTHFF
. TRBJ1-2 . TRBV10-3 TGTGCCATCAGGAGGACAGCGGACCCCCCCCACGATGGCTACACCTTC CAIRRTADPPHDGYTF
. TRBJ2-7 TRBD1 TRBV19 TGTGCCAGTAGCGCGCAGGGGGCGGGCTACGAGCAGTACTTC CASSAQGAGYEQYF
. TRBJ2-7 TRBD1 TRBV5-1 TGCGCCAGCAGCCTCGAAAGACAGGGGTCCGAGCAGTACTTC CASSLERQGSEQYF
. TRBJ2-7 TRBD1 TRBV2 TGTGCCAGCAGTTACAGGGGGAGCTATGACGAGCAGTACTTC CASSYRGSYDEQYF
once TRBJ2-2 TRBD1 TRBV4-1 TGCGCCAGCACCCGAACACCGAATCCACAGGGGACCGGGGAGCTGTTTTTT CASTRTPNPQGTGELFF
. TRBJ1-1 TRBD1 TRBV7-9 TGTGCCAGCAGCTCATCAGGGACAGCCATGAACACTGAAGCTTTCTTT CASSSSGTAMNTEAFF
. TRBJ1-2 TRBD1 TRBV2 TGTGCCAGCAGCTACCGGGACAGAAGTGGCTACACCTTC CASSYRDRSGYTF
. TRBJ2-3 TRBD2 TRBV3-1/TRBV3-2 TGTGCCAGCAGCCAAGATGCTAGCGGGGGGCCTGGCACGCAGTATTTT CASSQDASGGPGTQYF
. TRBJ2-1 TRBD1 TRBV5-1 TGCGCCAGCAGCTTGGCCGGGACAAGGGGGCACAATGAGCAGTTCTTC CASSLAGTRGHNEQFF
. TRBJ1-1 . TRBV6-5 TGTGCCAGCAGTTACTCCGAAGAGGGTTGGACTGAAGCTTTCTTT CASSYSEEGWTEAFF
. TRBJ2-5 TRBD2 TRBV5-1 TGCGCCAGCAGCTTGGTAGCGGGGGGCCAAGAGACCCAGTACTTC CASSLVAGGQETQYF
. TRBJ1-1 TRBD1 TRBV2 TGTGCCAGCAGTGGAGCAGGGGGGAACACTGAAGCTTTCTTT CASSGAGGNTEAFF
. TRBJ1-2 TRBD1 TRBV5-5 TGTGCCAGCAGCTTGGGGGGGACAGGAGCCTCCAATGGCTACACCTTC CASSLGGTGASNGYTF
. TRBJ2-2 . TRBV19 TGTGCCAGTAGTCCCGGCTTCGTACTAGCCGGGGAGCTGTTTTTT CASSPGFVLAGELFF
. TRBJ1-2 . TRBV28 TGTGCCAGCATCCCACAGGGTCGTGTCTATGGCTACACCTTC CASIPQGRVYGYTF
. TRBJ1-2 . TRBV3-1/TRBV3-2 TGTGCCAGCAGCCAACCAGGAGGTGGCTACACCTTC CASSQPGGGYTF
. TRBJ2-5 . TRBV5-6 TGTGCCAGCAGCTTTGTGGGCCGGGAGACCCAGTACTTC CASSFVGRETQYF
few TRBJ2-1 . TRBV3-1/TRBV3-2 TGTGCCAGCAGCCCATTGACCGGGACAGAGCAGTTCTTC CASSPLTGTEQFF
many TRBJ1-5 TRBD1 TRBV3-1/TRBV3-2 TGTGCCAGCGGTGACAGGGGCAATCAGCCCCAGCATTTT CASGDRGNQPQHF
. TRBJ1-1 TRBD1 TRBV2 TGTGCCAGCAATGACAGGGGGCCAAACACTGAAGCTTTCTTT CASNDRGPNTEAFF
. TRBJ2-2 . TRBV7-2 TGTGCCAGCAGCGCCCTATACGGTACCGGGGAGCTGTTTTTT CASSALYGTGELFF
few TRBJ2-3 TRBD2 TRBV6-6 TGTGCCAGCGGGCGGGGGGACGTTAGCACAGATACGCAGTATTTT CASGRGDVSTDTQYF
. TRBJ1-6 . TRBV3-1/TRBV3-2 TGTGCCAGCAGCCCCCGGAGGGACAATTCACCCCTCCACTTT CASSPRRDNSPLHF
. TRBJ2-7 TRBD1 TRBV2 TGTGCCAGCAGTGAAGCGCCGACAGGGGTGGTTTGGGAGCAGTACTTC CASSEAPTGVVWEQYF
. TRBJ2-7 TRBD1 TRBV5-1 TGCGCCAGCAGCTTGGGGGGGACAGGGTCCTACGAGCAGTACTTC CASSLGGTGSYEQYF
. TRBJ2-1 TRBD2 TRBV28 TGTGCCAGCAGTTTCCCAAACTTCGGGGGGGGGTACAATGAGCAGTTCTTC CASSFPNFGGGYNEQFF
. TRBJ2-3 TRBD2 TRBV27 TGTGCCAGCAGTTCATTAGCGGGGCCTAGCACAGATACGCAGTATTTT CASSSLAGPSTDTQYF
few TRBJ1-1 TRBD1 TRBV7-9 TGTGCCAGCAGCGCCAACAGGGGACGAAGCACTGAAGCTTTCTTT CASSANRGRSTEAFF
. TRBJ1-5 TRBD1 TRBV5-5 TGTGCCAGCTGCAGGGGGCAGGGTCAGCCCCAGCATTTT CASCRGQGQPQHF
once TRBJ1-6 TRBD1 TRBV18 TGTGCCAGCTCACCACAGGGGGCCGATTCACCCCTCCACTTT CASSPQGADSPLHF
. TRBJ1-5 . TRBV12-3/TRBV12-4 TGTGCCAGCACCAACGGGGGTCAGCCCCAGCATTTT CASTNGGQPQHF
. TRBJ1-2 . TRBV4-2 TGTGCCAGCAGCCAAGAAGGGGCTTCTCACTATGGCTACACCTTC CASSQEGASHYGYTF
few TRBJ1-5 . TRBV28 TGTGCCAGCAGTTTGGGGGGAGTGAATCAGCCCCAGCATTTT CASSLGGVNQPQHF
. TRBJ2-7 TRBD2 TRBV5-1 TGCGCCAGCAGCTTGGGTGCCCTAGCGGGGGCCTACTACGAGCAGTACTTC CASSLGALAGAYYEQYF
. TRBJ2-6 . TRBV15 TGTGCCACCAGCAGAGATAGTTTCATAGGGGCGGCTGGGGCCAACGTCCTGACTTTC CATSRDSFIGAAGANVLTF
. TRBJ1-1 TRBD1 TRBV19 TGTGCCAGTAGGACAGGGGGCCCTGAAGCTTTCTTT CASRTGGPEAFF
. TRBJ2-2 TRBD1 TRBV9 TGTGCCAGCAGCGTCACAGGGGGGACCGGGGAGCTGTTTTTT CASSVTGGTGELFF
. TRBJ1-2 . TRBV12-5 TGTGCTAGTGGTTCAGAAACAGGGTCCGATGGCTACACCTTC CASGSETGSDGYTF